This TCR beta chain was captured by sequencing in a study of post-analysis software for immune sequencing data (dated by TCRdb to between 2014 and 2016). Study-wide context: The recorded disease courses included relapsing-remitting, secondary progressive and progressive-relapsing multiple sclerosis, and some patients had no subtype annotation. A subset of samples was prepared in parallel using single-end sample barcoding, then pooled and co-amplified after Illumina adapter ligation. Patient repertoires were compared against ten to twelve previously published healthy control repertoires from donors aged about 6 to 25 years.

V and J lose 0 bases and 3 bases, and a span of 15 bases separates them. The germline V gene (reference sequence) provides CDR1 PRHDT and CDR2 FYEKMQ. Reading from cysteine to phenylalanine, the CDR3 counts 16 amino acids. Only the CDR3 DNA stays, 48 bases, in frame from base 1. Library method: PCR. Reads for this sample came from an Illumina HiSeq 2500. To reduce PCR and sequencing biases, unique molecular identifiers were incorporated into the TCR beta cDNA libraries. About 0.5 million cDNA molecules were obtained for every 1 to 10 million input T cells, so each molecule roughly corresponded to one T cell. The patient libraries were prepared and sequenced using the same protocol as the earlier healthy control dataset. Samples belonging to the same batch were prepared together, multiplexed and sequenced on a shared HiSeq lane. The authors' pipeline ran thus. MIGEC handled the raw barcoded reads, throwing out single-read molecular identifier groups before consensus assembly and CDR3 extraction. VDJtools was used for post-analysis of the clonotype tables, with diversity normalized by down-sampling every dataset to the smallest sample size. Repertoire overlap clustering matched CDR3 amino acid but not nucleotide sequences to correct batch-related cross-sample contamination. TCRdb redid the processing of the public reads, applying fastp at Q25 and MiXCR, and retained in-frame beta chains. Identical CDR3 proteins give one entry, which carries the most common genes and DNA. The V and J calls, along with clone size, are taken from TCRdb and not from the paper's own processing. The sample profile shows fewer than 700,000 distinct CDR3 sequences; about 40% of them were found once. The ten top clones hold 1.5% to 2% of the sample.

Paper-wide results and their limitations: When samples were clustered directly using the F measure, samples prepared in the same batch co-clustered strongly, which prompted a batch-effect correction. Normalized Chao1 diversity was significantly lower in multiple sclerosis patients than controls, suggesting substantial peripheral T-cell clonal expansion. Patients showed significantly higher frequencies than controls for roughly five TRBV segments, among them TRBV5-6, TRBV5-1 and TRBV20-1. The control group was slightly older than the multiple sclerosis patient group.

This clonotype was recorded many times. Its antigen specificity is not known. No much larger clonotype is one base removed from it; base qualities were not supplied. To demonstrate the VDJtools post-analysis software, the study profiled TCR beta repertoires from the peripheral blood of about 13 young patients with multiple sclerosis. The multiple sclerosis patients were children and adolescents between about 6 and 16 years of age. Sample: blood. The clonotype was recovered from a girl under 18 with multiple sclerosis. The rearrangement combines TRBV13 with TRBJ2-7, and perhaps TRBD1 as D gene, on 5 matching bases. CDR3 protein: CASSLGIGEMGYEQYF. The DNA is TGTGCCAGCAGCTTAGGCATAGGGGAAATGGGCTACGAGCAGTACTTC.